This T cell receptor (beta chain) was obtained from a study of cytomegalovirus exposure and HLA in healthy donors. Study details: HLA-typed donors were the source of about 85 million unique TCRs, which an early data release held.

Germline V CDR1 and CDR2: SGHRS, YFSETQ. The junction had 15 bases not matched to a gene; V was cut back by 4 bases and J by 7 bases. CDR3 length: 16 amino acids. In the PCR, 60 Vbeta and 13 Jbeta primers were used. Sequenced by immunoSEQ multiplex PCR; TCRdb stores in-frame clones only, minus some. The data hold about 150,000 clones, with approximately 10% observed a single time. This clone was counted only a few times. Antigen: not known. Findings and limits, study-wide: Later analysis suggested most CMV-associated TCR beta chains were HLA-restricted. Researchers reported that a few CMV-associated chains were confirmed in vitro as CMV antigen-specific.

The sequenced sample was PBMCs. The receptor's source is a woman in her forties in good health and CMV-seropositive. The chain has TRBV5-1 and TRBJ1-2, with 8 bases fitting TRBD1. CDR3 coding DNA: TGCGCCAGCAGCCCGTTACCCGGGACAGGCGGCAGTGGCTACACCTTC. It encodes CASSPLPGTGGSGYTF. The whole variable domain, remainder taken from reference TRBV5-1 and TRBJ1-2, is KAGVTQTPRYLIKTRGQQVTLSCSPISGHRSVSWYQQTPGQGLQFLFEYFSETQRNKGNFPGRFSGRQFSNSRSEMNVSTLELGDSALYLCASSPLPGTGGSGYTFGSGTRLTVV.